The TCR beta chain under discussion was sequenced for a study of T cell repertoires in cytomegalovirus infection. At the level of the study: Recently identified HLA-C-restricted CMV epitopes and well-studied HLA-B-restricted CMV epitopes were used by the study. Shared public TCR beta signatures pointed to both CMV infection and a matching HLA type.

This clonotype was observed a handful of times. Its antigen is unidentified. TCRdb called the reads again in MiXCR, with one record for every CDR3 protein. Seen here are about 890,000 distinct CDR3 sequences, roughly 30% observed once, and the top ten hold 11% to 15%. Broader study findings: HLA-C-restricted, CMV-specific TCR beta clonotypes were dominant ex vivo.

The CDR3 is 15 amino acids. Germline loops: CDR1 SEHNR, CDR2 FQNEAQ (reference sequence). The ends lost 5 bases at V and 2 bases at J; junction bases unmatched: 8. This sequence was found in a human donor in good health (CMV status not recorded). Some clones in this sample may be carry-over from other donors' samples. This rearrangement joins TRBV7-9 to TRBJ2-5, with TRBD1 identical over 7 bases. Source: cultured CD8+ T cells from PBMCs, taken from culture after CMV antigen stimulation. The CDR3 here is CASSLLDRMQETQYF. In nucleotides, the CDR3 is TGTGCCAGCAGCCTCCTGGACAGGATGCAAGAGACCCAGTACTTC.